This TCR beta chain was found in a study of quantifying T cell responses using KT2 cells. Study as a whole: TCR alpha and beta constant-region primers primed reverse transcription of RNA. Estimated efficiency of the T4 ligation step was above 8.5% under optimum conditions.

The cDNA 3' end received a ligated oligonucleotide with a UMI. The first PCR ran approximately 4 cycles with an equimolar RC1.1 and RC1.2 beta primer mix. From the UMI-ligation and nested PCR reads, TCRdb called clonotypes with MiXCR, one entry per CDR3 protein. This sample has around 56,000 distinct CDR3 sequences, with approximately 13% found just once. Known numbers of the T cell clone KT2 were added to PBMC. This clonotype has just a few counts. Its antigen is currently unknown. Points from the study as a whole: KT2 clone alpha and beta sequence counts scaled linearly with input KT2 cell number. At about one KT2 cell per 100,000 PBMC, KT2 sequences were still detected.

The germline V and J ends were trimmed by 5 bases and 7 bases, with 18 bases remaining between them. The germline V gene has CDR1 SNHLY and CDR2 FYNNEI. The CDR3 totals 14 residues. Source material: PBMCs spiked with cells of the T cell clone KT2. This rearrangement joins TRBV2 to TRBJ2-7; D may correspond to TRBD1 or TRBD2 (5 bases each). The TCR comes from a human donor. The CDR3 loop reads CASSQRTGPKEQYF. Written as DNA, the CDR3 is TGTGCCAGCAGTCAGCGGACGGGACCGAAGGAGCAGTACTTC.